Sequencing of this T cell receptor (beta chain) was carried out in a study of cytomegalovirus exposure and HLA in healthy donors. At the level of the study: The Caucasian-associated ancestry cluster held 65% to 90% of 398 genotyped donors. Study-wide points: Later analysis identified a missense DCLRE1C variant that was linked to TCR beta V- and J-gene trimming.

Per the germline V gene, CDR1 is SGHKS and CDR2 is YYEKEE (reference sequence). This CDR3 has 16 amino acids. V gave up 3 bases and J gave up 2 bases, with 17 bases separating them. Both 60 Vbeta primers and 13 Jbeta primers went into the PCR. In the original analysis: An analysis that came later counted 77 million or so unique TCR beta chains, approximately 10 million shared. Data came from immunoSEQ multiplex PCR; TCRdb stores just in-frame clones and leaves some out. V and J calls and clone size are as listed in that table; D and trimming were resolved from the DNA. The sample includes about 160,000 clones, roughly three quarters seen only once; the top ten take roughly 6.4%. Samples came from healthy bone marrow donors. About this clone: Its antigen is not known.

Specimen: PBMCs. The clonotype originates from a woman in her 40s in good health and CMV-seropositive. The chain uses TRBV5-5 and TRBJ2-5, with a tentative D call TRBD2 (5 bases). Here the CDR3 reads CASSSRARSIQETQYF. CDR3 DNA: TGTGCCAGCAGCTCGAGGGCTAGATCGATACAAGAGACCCAGTACTTC.